Below, one TCR beta chain is given with its context. Its antigen is not known. The data were taken from a study of shared clonotypes between healthy human individuals. Overall study results and limits: Lower generation probabilities were found for non-shared clonotypes than for those shared by all four donors. Estimated richness values were generally larger in naive subsets than in memory subsets. Few donors limited the genetic and exposure-history diversity represented.

The germline V gene has CDR1 SGDLS and CDR2 YYNGEE. This CDR3 has 14 residues. V shed 0 bases and J shed 7 bases, with 14 bases lying between them. Selected positively for CCR7 and CD45RO-negative, naive CD8 cells excluded terminally differentiated effector memory CD45RA+ cells. Caucasian adults residing in Nashville, Tennessee made up all the donors. The protocol was immunoSEQ multiplex PCR, while the TCRdb copy is restricted to in-frame clones and leaves out a portion. Of roughly 2 million clones listed, about 95% are singletons. Source material: naive CD8+ T cells sorted from blood. The TCR was taken from a man aged 18 to 29 in good health. The V call is TRBV9, the J call TRBJ2-7, with D tentatively TRBD2 (6 bases). The CDR3 reads CASSVGDPGGEQYF. The CDR3 DNA follows: TGTGCCAGCAGCGTAGGGGACCCCGGAGGGGAGCAGTACTTC.